This entry features one TCR beta chain sequence. Sequencing used immunoSEQ multiplex PCR; TCRdb keeps in-frame clones, though not all of them. The table includes around 700,000 clones, approximately 90% detected once. The data belong to a study of blood T cell repertoires in COVID-19. Study context: Sample material is recorded as cDNA or gDNA derived from T cells, B-cell-depleted T cells, or PBMCs.

The sequence was collected from a woman aged 18-35 years with acute or convalescent COVID-19. The material sequenced was peripheral blood.

The CDR3 reads CASSTPTGPGYTF. The CDR3 DNA sequence: TGTGCCAGCAGTACCCCGACAGGGCCTGGCTACACCTTC. V usage is TRBV6-2 or TRBV6-3 and J usage is TRBJ1-2, with 7 bases fitting TRBD1. With 5 bases clipped from V and 7 bases from J, the junction kept 7 bases outside the gene matches. This CDR3 region has 13 residues. CDR1 is MNHEY, CDR2 SVGEGT, per germline.